Listed below are T cell receptor beta chains from one sample, sequenced in a study of blood T cells in healthy people across ages. TCRdb reanalysed the 5' RACE reads using MiXCR and keeps one entry per CDR3 protein. The profile covers under 1,100,000 distinct CDR3 sequences, with under 30% appearing a single time and around 0.7% taken by the ten largest. The same specimen was also included in a second study, on T cells of mothers and their children.

The sequenced material came from blood. The receptors shown here come from a girl aged 2-15 years in good health. Both conserved end residues are part of each CDR3. A D gene is named only where the DNA matches it firmly. Clone size appears in some rows only: once, few, many, or a class for an expanded clone.

v_call	d_call	j_call	clone_size	cdr3_nt	cdr3_aa
TRBV4-1	.	TRBJ2-5	few	TGCGCCAGCAGCCAAGTACAGAACCAAGAGACCCAGTACTTC	CASSQVQNQETQYF
TRBV6-6	.	TRBJ2-7	.	TGTGCCAGCAGTTACCCTCAAGGCCGCGAGCAGTACTTC	CASSYPQGREQYF
TRBV28	.	TRBJ2-3	.	TGTGCCAGCAGTACCCCTTGGCGGGAAAGAACAGATACGCAGTATTTT	CASSTPWRERTDTQYF
TRBV20-1	.	TRBJ1-4	many	TGCAGTGCTAGAGGGGAAAAACTGTTTTTT	CSARGEKLFF
TRBV28	.	TRBJ2-7	.	TGTGCCAGCGATGGAGTTCTCTCCTACGAGCAGTACTTC	CASDGVLSYEQYF
TRBV6-5	.	TRBJ2-3	.	TGTGCCAGCAGTGGGGACTTCGCAGATACGCAGTATTTT	CASSGDFADTQYF
TRBV5-1	.	TRBJ2-5	few	TGCGCCAGCAGCTTGGATTGGGGGCGCCGTTACCAAGAGACCCAGTACTTC	CASSLDWGRRYQETQYF
TRBV7-2	.	TRBJ1-5	few	TGTGCTAGCAGCTCCCTAGGCGGCCGAAATCAGCCCCAGCATTTT	CASSSLGGRNQPQHF
TRBV4-2	TRBD2	TRBJ2-5	.	TGTGCCAGCAGCCAAGTTGCAGGGACTAGCGGGGCTTACCCGCAAGAGACCCAGTACTTC	CASSQVAGTSGAYPQETQYF
TRBV5-6	.	TRBJ2-5	.	TGTGCCAGCAGCCTACTATTACAGGGCGAGGGAGAGACCCAGTACTTC	CASSLLLQGEGETQYF
TRBV7-8	.	TRBJ2-7	.	TGTGCCAGCAGCCGGAGCGGGACAGTGAACGAGCAGTACTTC	CASSRSGTVNEQYF
TRBV2	TRBD1	TRBJ1-2	.	TGTGCCAGCAGTGAAGCGCTTCTGCAGGGGGCCGGAGGCTACACCTTC	CASSEALLQGAGGYTF
TRBV27	.	TRBJ1-2	few	TGTGCCAGCATGAGGTCTGGGGAAGGGGACTATGGCTACACCTTC	CASMRSGEGDYGYTF
TRBV15	TRBD2	TRBJ2-5	few	TGTGCCACCAGCAGAGGCGGGAGTAGCGAGACCCAGTACTTC	CATSRGGSSETQYF
TRBV27	TRBD2	TRBJ2-7	.	TGTGCCAGCAGTTGGGGAGGGAAGCAGTACTTC	CASSWGGKQYF
TRBV4-1	.	TRBJ1-2	.	TGCGCCAGCAGCCAAGGGACGACGCTAAGGGATGGCTACACCTTC	CASSQGTTLRDGYTF
TRBV15	.	TRBJ1-4	.	TGTGCCACCAGCAGAGATCTAGTGGAGCCGAAACAGGGAAAAAATGAAAAACTGTTTTTT	CATSRDLVEPKQGKNEKLFF
TRBV9	TRBD2	TRBJ2-1	few	TGTGCCAGCAGCGTGGGGGGGACTAGCGGGAGAGTCAATGAGCAGTTCTTC	CASSVGGTSGRVNEQFF
TRBV12-5	.	TRBJ1-3	.	TGTGCTAGTGGTTTGCCCGGGGGAGGAAACACCATATATTTT	CASGLPGGGNTIYF
TRBV5-5	.	TRBJ2-1	.	TGTGCCAGCAGCTTCGTCGGGAGTGGGAACAATGAGCAGTTCTTC	CASSFVGSGNNEQFF
TRBV18	TRBD1	TRBJ1-1	.	TGTGCCAGCACTACTACAGGGGTGGATACTGAAGCTTTCTTT	CASTTTGVDTEAFF
TRBV6-1	.	TRBJ2-3	few	TGTGCCAGCTACGACAGCGGCCGAGTCAGAGATACGCAGTATTTT	CASYDSGRVRDTQYF
TRBV7-9	.	TRBJ1-1	.	TGTGCCAGCAGAATTCCGAACACTGAAGCTTTCTTT	CASRIPNTEAFF
TRBV2	.	TRBJ2-6	few	TGTGCCAGTCTAACAGGGAGGCCCTCTGGGGCCAACGTCCTGACTTTC	CASLTGRPSGANVLTF
TRBV6-6	.	TRBJ2-5	.	TGTGCCAGCACCTACCAAGAGACCCAGTACTTC	CASTYQETQYF
TRBV6-5	.	TRBJ2-1	.	TGTGCCAGCAAGACCCAGGGGAATCGGGAGCAGTTCTTC	CASKTQGNREQFF
TRBV3-1	.	TRBJ1-1	few	TGTGCCAGCAGCCTTGACTGGACCCCCACTGAAGCTTTCTTT	CASSLDWTPTEAFF
TRBV29-1	.	TRBJ2-1	.	TGCAGCGTTGCCTTTGGGGGAAATGAGCAGTTCTTC	CSVAFGGNEQFF
TRBV27	.	TRBJ2-2	.	TGTGCCAGCAGAATAGGGTACACCGGGGAGCTGTTTTTT	CASRIGYTGELFF
TRBV27	TRBD2	TRBJ2-5	few	TGTGCCAGCAGTCCTGGACTAGCGGGAGTGGAAGGAGAGACCCAGTACTTC	CASSPGLAGVEGETQYF
TRBV9	.	TRBJ2-6	few	TGTGCCAGCAGCGTATGGATGGGGGCCAACGTCCTGACTTTC	CASSVWMGANVLTF
TRBV28	.	TRBJ2-2	.	TGTGCCAGCAGTCAACAGGCCGGGGAGCTGTTTTTT	CASSQQAGELFF
TRBV2	TRBD2	TRBJ2-3	many	TGTGCCAGCGGACTAGCGGGAGTCACAGATACGCAGTATTTT	CASGLAGVTDTQYF
TRBV20-1	.	TRBJ1-5	.	TGCAGTGCTAGAGATCTGGGGCAGCCCCAGCATTTT	CSARDLGQPQHF
TRBV20-1	TRBD2	TRBJ2-1	.	TGCAGTGCTAGAGCACGGGAACTAGCGGGAAGAAATGAGCAGTTCTTC	CSARARELAGRNEQFF
TRBV18	.	TRBJ2-5	few	TGTGCCAGCTCACCCCTACGAGAGACCCAGTACTTC	CASSPLRETQYF
TRBV12-3/TRBV12-4	.	TRBJ2-5	.	TGTGCCAGCAGTGACGATCTAAATGGGGGGGGGCAGACCCAGTACTTC	CASSDDLNGGGQTQYF
TRBV28	.	TRBJ2-7	.	TGTGCCAGCAGCCCCGGGGACCTCGCCGGCGCCTACGAGCAGTACTTC	CASSPGDLAGAYEQYF
TRBV19	TRBD2	TRBJ2-1	.	TGTGCCACAAGGGCCGCGAGCGGGAGTTCCTACAATGAGCAGTTCTTC	CATRAASGSSYNEQFF
TRBV7-3	TRBD2	TRBJ2-1	few	TGTGCCAGCAGCTCAAACCTAGCGGGGGGGTCCAATGAGCAGTTCTTC	CASSSNLAGGSNEQFF
TRBV29-1	.	TRBJ2-7	.	TGCAGCGTTGGATCCGGGAACGAGCAGTACTTC	CSVGSGNEQYF
TRBV25-1	.	TRBJ1-1	few	TGTGCCAGCAGTGAAGGCGTAGGGCTGAACACTGAAGCTTTCTTT	CASSEGVGLNTEAFF
TRBV4-2	.	TRBJ1-2	few	TGTGCCAGCAGCCAAGACTCAGGGTTGGGAGGCTACACCTTC	CASSQDSGLGGYTF
TRBV20-1	TRBD2	TRBJ2-3	.	TGCAGTGCTAGAGATCCCGGGAGCGGGATTGATACGCAGTATTTT	CSARDPGSGIDTQYF
TRBV9	TRBD1	TRBJ2-7	.	TGTGCCAGCAGCAGACAGGGATCCTCCTACGAGCAGTACTTC	CASSRQGSSYEQYF
TRBV9	TRBD2	TRBJ2-2	few	TGTGCCAGCAGCGTGCCACTAGCGGGAGTCACCGGGGAGCTGTTTTTT	CASSVPLAGVTGELFF
TRBV20-1	.	TRBJ1-1	.	TGCAGTGCTGACAGGTTCTACACTGAAGCTTTCTTT	CSADRFYTEAFF
TRBV20-1	.	TRBJ2-3	.	TGCAGTGCTAGAGGCCCCCTGGGAGCAGATACGCAGTATTTT	CSARGPLGADTQYF